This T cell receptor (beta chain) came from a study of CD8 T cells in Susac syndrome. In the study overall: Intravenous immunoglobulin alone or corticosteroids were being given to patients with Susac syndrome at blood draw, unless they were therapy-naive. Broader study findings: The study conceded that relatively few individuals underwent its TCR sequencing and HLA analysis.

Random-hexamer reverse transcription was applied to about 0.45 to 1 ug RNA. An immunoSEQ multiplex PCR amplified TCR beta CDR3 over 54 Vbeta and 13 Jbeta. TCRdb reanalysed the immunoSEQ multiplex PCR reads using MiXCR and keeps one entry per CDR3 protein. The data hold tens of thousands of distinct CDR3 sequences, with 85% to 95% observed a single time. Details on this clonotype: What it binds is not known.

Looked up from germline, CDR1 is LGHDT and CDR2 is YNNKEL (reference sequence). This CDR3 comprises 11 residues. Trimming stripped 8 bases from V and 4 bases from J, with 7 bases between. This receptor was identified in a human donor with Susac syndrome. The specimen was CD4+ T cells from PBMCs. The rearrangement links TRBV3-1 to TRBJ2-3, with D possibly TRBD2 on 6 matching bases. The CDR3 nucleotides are TGTGCCAGCTGGGGGGCAGATACGCAGTATTTT. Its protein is CASWGADTQYF.